The source of this T cell receptor beta chain is a study of CD8 T cells in ankylosing spondylitis. Overall study findings and caveats: There were earlier reports of some motif variants in reactive arthritis synovial fluid and blood. Apparently characteristic of ankylosing spondylitis blood was a TCR beta motif (roughly 8 highly homologous variants).

Each CDR3 protein gets one entry after TCRdb re-called the 5' RACE reads with MiXCR. The table lists about 300,000 distinct CDR3 sequences, around a tenth of them singletons, with 8% to 9.5% in the top ten. This clonotype came up a few times. Its antigen is unknown. CDR3 length equals 16 residues. V dropped 2 bases and J dropped 0; count of bases not matched to a gene: 5. Germline CDR1 is KGHSH and CDR2 is LQKENI. The sequencing sample was made of blood, either unsorted or a sorted T cell fraction (not recorded which). The receptor was derived from a female donor with ankylosing spondylitis or in good health (not recorded which). The genes are TRBV18 and TRBJ2-3, with 7 bases aligning to TRBD2. CDR3 protein: CASSPSSGTSTDTQYF. CDR3 sequence (DNA): TGTGCCAGCTCACCATCGAGCGGGACTAGCACAGATACGCAGTATTTT.